A selection of T cell receptor beta chains follows, all from one sample in a study of CD8 T cells in ankylosing spondylitis. A single record per CDR3 protein comes from TCRdb applying MiXCR to the 5' RACE reads. This table has about 300,000 distinct CDR3 sequences, roughly 11% appearing once. The specimen sequenced was blood, either unsorted or a sorted T cell fraction (not recorded which). Receptors were obtained from a female donor with ankylosing spondylitis or in good health (not recorded which). The CDR3 runs from the conserved cysteine through the conserved F or W. The D gene is left open where the match is weak. For some rows the clone size is stated as once, few or many, or as a class when expanded; others skip it.

j_call d_call clone_size v_call cdr3_nt cdr3_aa
TRBJ1-1 TRBD1 many TRBV7-9 TGTGCCAGCAGCCAACTGCTAGGACAGGGTTTAGGAGCTTTCTTT CASSQLLGQGLGAFF
TRBJ1-5 TRBD1 many TRBV5-6 TGTGCCAGCAGCTGGGGACAGGGTTCAGGCAATCAGCCCCAGCATTTT CASSWGQGSGNQPQHF
TRBJ1-1 TRBD1 many TRBV25-1 TGTGCCAGCAGTGAAGGACAGGGGGCGTTTACTGAAGCTTTCTTT CASSEGQGAFTEAFF
TRBJ2-2 - many TRBV20-1 TGCAGGGCCGGGGGTCATAACACCGGGGAGCTGTTTTTT CRAGGHNTGELFF
TRBJ1-4 - many TRBV5-5 TGTGCCAGCAGCTATGGTAGGGCCGAAAAACTGTTTTTT CASSYGRAEKLFF
TRBJ2-1 TRBD2 few TRBV5-1 TGCGCCAGCAGCTTGGATTGGGTGACTAGCGGCAATGAGCAGTTCTTC CASSLDWVTSGNEQFF
TRBJ2-5 - many TRBV24-1 TGTGCCACCGCCATAGGGTCGAAAGACCCAGAGACCCAGTACTTC CATAIGSKDPETQYF
TRBJ2-7 TRBD2 - TRBV20-1 TGCAGTGCTAGAATTAAGGGACTAGCGTTTTACGAGCAGTACTTC CSARIKGLAFYEQYF
TRBJ2-7 TRBD1 many TRBV7-2 TGTGCCAGCAGAACCGGGACAGGGGCCTCCTACGAGCAGTACTTC CASRTGTGASYEQYF
TRBJ1-2 - many TRBV12-3/TRBV12-4 TGTGCCAGCAGTTTTGTGGCTAATGGGGGCTACACCTTC CASSFVANGGYTF
TRBJ1-1 TRBD1 many TRBV5-1 TGCGCCAGCAGCCCGGGACAGGGTTTCACTGAAGCTTTCTTT CASSPGQGFTEAFF
TRBJ2-6 - many TRBV20-1 TGCAGTGCTAGAGATCACCGAGCCCCCTCTGGGGCCAACGTCCTGACTTTC CSARDHRAPSGANVLTF
TRBJ2-2 - many TRBV20-1 TGCAGTGCTAGAGACAGGAAGGGCACCGGGGAGCTGTTTTTT CSARDRKGTGELFF
TRBJ1-5 - - TRBV27 TGTGCCAGCAGACCGACAGCGGCTTTTCGCAATCAGCCCCAGCATTTT CASRPTAAFRNQPQHF
TRBJ2-2 - many TRBV6-2/TRBV6-3 TGTGCCAGCAGACCACCGGGCAACACCGGGGAGCTGTTTTTT CASRPPGNTGELFF
TRBJ2-7 - many TRBV6-1 TGTGCCAGCTGGAGCCGGGGGACTTGGGAGCAGTACTTC CASWSRGTWEQYF
TRBJ2-3 - few TRBV5-1 TGCGCCAGCAGCCCCCCGGGACGGACTAGCACAGATACGCAGTATTTT CASSPPGRTSTDTQYF
TRBJ2-2 - - TRBV5-1 TGCTCCAGCAGCCGGGACCCCAACACCGGGGAGCTGTTTTTT CSSSRDPNTGELFF
TRBJ1-6 TRBD1 - TRBV5-1 TGCGCCAGCAGCTTCGACAGGGCGCATAATTCACCCCTCCACTTT CASSFDRAHNSPLHF
TRBJ1-1 - - TRBV4-2 TGTGCCAGCAGCCAAGTAAGCGGGGCCCATGGAGCTTTCTTT CASSQVSGAHGAFF
TRBJ2-3 - many TRBV27 TGTGCCAGCAGTGACGACCCCTATGGGGTCACAGATACGCAGTATTTT CASSDDPYGVTDTQYF